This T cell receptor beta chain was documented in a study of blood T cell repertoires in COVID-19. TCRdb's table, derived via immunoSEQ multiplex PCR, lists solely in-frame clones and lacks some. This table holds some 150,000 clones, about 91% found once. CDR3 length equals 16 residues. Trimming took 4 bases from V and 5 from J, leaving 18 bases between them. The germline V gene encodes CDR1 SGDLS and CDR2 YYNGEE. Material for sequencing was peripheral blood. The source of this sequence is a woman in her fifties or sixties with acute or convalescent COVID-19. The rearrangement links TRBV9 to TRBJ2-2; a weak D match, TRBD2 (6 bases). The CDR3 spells CASSLRDLGRTGELFF. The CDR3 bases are TGTGCCAGCAGCCTTCGGGACTTAGGGCGGACCGGGGAGCTGTTTTTT.